One and the same sample provided the 14 T cell receptor beta chains below, sequenced in a study of shared clonotypes between healthy human individuals. TCRdb's copy holds only in-frame clones and misses some; the assay was immunoSEQ multiplex PCR. This sample has millions of clones; 85% to 95% occur once, and the top ten carry under 0.45%. The sequencing sample was made of naive CD4+ T cells from PBMCs. The subset: CD45RA+ positively selected. All receptors derive from a man between 18 and 35 years old in good health. Some clones in this sample may be carry-over from other donors' samples.

The CDR3 protein is CASSFSSGNYGYTF. The CDR3 coding sequence is TGTGCCAGCAGCTTCTCATCCGGGAACTATGGCTACACCTTC. This chain joins TRBV11-1 and TRBJ1-2; D remains unclear. Trimming shortened V by 3 bases and J by 2 bases, and 10 bases separated the two germline ends. The CDR3 consists of 14 residues. CDR1 and CDR2 from the germline V gene are SGHAT and FQDESV (reference sequence).

The rearrangement links TRBV5-1 to TRBJ1-2; 7 bases agree with TRBD1. The CDR3 consists of 14 residues. Germline trimming cut 3 bases from V and 4 bases from J; bases unmatched to any gene: 6. Germline loops: CDR1 SGHRS, CDR2 YFSETQ. CDR3 DNA sequence: TGCGCCAGCAGCTCCACGACAGGGCCCTATGGCTACACCTTC. Its protein is CASSSTTGPYGYTF.

CDR3 region: CAWSVGLTSGSGETQYF. CDR3 sequence (DNA): TGTGCCTGGAGTGTTGGCTTGACTAGCGGGAGTGGGGAGACCCAGTACTTC. The chain is built from TRBV30 and TRBJ2-5; 12 bases line up with TRBD2. In germline, CDR1 is GTSNPN, CDR2 SVGIG (reference sequence). The length of the CDR3 is 17 residues. V lost 0 bases to trimming and J lost 5 bases; unmatched junction nucleotides: 10.

The chain uses TRBV6-6 and TRBJ1-5; D unresolved. The V end lost 6 bases, the J end lost 5 bases, and 8 bases lay between the germline ends. Germline values: CDR1 MNHNY, CDR2 SVGAGI (reference sequence). The CDR3 consists of 12 residues. CDR3 protein: CASSFIYQPQHF. The DNA for the CDR3 is TGTGCCAGCAGCTTTATCTATCAGCCCCAGCATTTT.

This clone was seen a single time. The chain employs TRBV29-1 and TRBJ2-1, with D tentatively TRBD2 (5 bases). The CDR3 length is 13 residues. Trimming removed 2 bases at V and 6 bases at J, with 11 bases between. Germline V gene sequence: CDR1 SQVTM, CDR2 ANQGSEA. CDR3 sequence: CSVEFGLPNEQFF. In DNA form, the CDR3 reads TGCAGCGTTGAATTTGGACTCCCCAATGAGCAGTTCTTC.

This sequence joins TRBV27 and TRBJ1-4; D might be TRBD1 (5 bases). V gave up 9 bases and J gave up 8 bases, with 13 bases separating them. The CDR3 spans 12 residues. Per germline, CDR1 MNHEY and CDR2 SMNVEV (reference sequence). In DNA, the CDR3 is TGTGCCAGTGCTCCCCGGGGGGAAAAACTGTTTTTT. Residues: CASAPRGEKLFF.

The CDR3 region has the DNA TGTGCCAGCAGCCGGGTAAAGGCCATCGCAAACAATGAGCAGTTCTTC. Protein product: CASSRVKAIANNEQFF. The gene calls are TRBV27 and TRBJ2-1; D not resolved. The CDR3 contains 16 residues. Per germline, CDR1 MNHEY and CDR2 SMNVEV (reference sequence). Trimming took off 6 bases at V and 5 bases at J, with 20 bases between the two ends.

The V call is TRBV5-1, the J call TRBJ2-7, with 7 nucleotides matching TRBD1. CDR1 and CDR2 from the germline V gene are SGHRS and YFSETQ. Trimming cost V 4 bases and J 6 bases; bases outside gene matches: 10. CDR3 length: 14 amino acids. CDR3 in amino acids: CASSPSLQGFEQYF. The CDR3 nucleotides read TGCGCCAGCAGCCCGTCGTTACAGGGGTTCGAGCAGTACTTC.

The chain is built from TRBV5-1 and TRBJ2-5, with a weak D call TRBD2 (6 bases). Germline CDR1 and CDR2: SGHRS and YFSETQ. The CDR3 is made up of 15 amino acids. V was trimmed by 6 bases and J by 5 bases, leaving 20 bases between them. For the CDR3, the DNA is TGCGCCAGCACTCTTGGGGAGGCTGCGGTCGAGACCCAGTACTTC. Translating gives CASTLGEAAVETQYF.

In DNA form, the CDR3 reads TGTGCCAGCAGCTTACAGTCCGCGGGAGGGTTCTACGAGCAGTACTTC. Translated: CASSLQSAGGFYEQYF. The rearrangement links TRBV7-6 to TRBJ2-7; 9 bases align to TRBD2. The CDR3 is 16 residues long. Germline CDR1 and CDR2: SGHVS and FNYEAQ. Trimming removed 2 bases from V and 3 bases from J; junction bases left unmatched: 8. The variable domain in full, completed from reference TRBV7-6 and TRBJ2-7, reads GAGVSQSPRYKVTKRGQDVALRCDPISGHVSLYWYRQALGQGPEFLTYFNYEAQQDKSGLPNDRFSAERPEGSISTLTIQRTEQRDSAMYRCASSLQSAGGFYEQYFGPGTRLTVT.

The rearrangement uses TRBV21-1 and TRBJ2-3; the listed D gene, TRBD1, was not tested against the DNA. TRBV21-1 is reported as a pseudogene. The CDR3 is made up of 20 amino acids. The CDR3: CASSNSGTVFELRNDDTQYF. The CDR3 DNA sequence: TGTGCCAGCAGCAATTCCGGGACAGTTTTCGAGCTAAGAAACGACGATACGCAGTATTTT.

The rearrangement uses TRBV28 and TRBJ1-2; unclear D gene. Germline CDR1 and CDR2: MDHEN and SYDVKM. The CDR3 length is 12 residues. Trimming stripped 5 bases from V and 7 bases from J, with 11 bases between. The CDR3 loop is CASSQVDGGYTF. In DNA, the CDR3 is TGTGCCAGCAGTCAAGTTGATGGTGGCTACACCTTC.

The V call is TRBV28, the J call TRBJ1-2; the D gene is possibly TRBD1 (5 bases). This CDR3 has 14 amino acids. CDR1 and CDR2 (germline): MDHEN, SYDVKM. Between the trimmed V and J ends, which lost 2 bases and 3 bases, there was a span of 10 bases. The CDR3 sequence is CASSLPGTYYGYTF. As DNA, the CDR3 is TGTGCCAGCAGTTTACCAGGGACCTACTATGGCTACACCTTC.

This clone was seen a single time. V is TRBV5-4 and J is TRBJ1-2; no clear D. The CDR3 covers 13 residues. V was clipped by 4 bases and J by 0 bases, with 7 bases between them. CDR1 is SGHNT and CDR2 is YYREEE in the germline V gene (reference sequence). Here the CDR3 DNA reads TGTGCCAGCAGCGCTCTTCCTAACTATGGCTACACCTTC. Residues: CASSALPNYGYTF.